This T cell receptor beta chain stems from a study of CD8+CD57+ T cells in acquired aplastic anemia. Losses at the gene ends were 2 bases for V and 0 bases for J; bases not matched to a gene: 6. CDR3 length: 17 amino acids. Sequencing was done on patients that had shown CD8+CD57+ cell expansion by flow cytometry. Blood sampling was performed on the patients, and none of them had received therapy by then. In the case of this clonotype: Its specificity is unknown.

According to the study, genomic DNA was the template for TCR beta VDJ and CDR3 profiling. MiXCR, run by TCRdb on the reads, gives a single entry per CDR3 protein. The table includes around 250,000 distinct CDR3 sequences, roughly 82% detected once. Study results and limitations: Between patients and controls, CD8+ Simpson's diversity did not vary significantly.

The rearrangement links TRBV12-3 or TRBV12-4 to TRBJ2-3; 9 positions agree with TRBD2. The sequence came from a human donor with aplastic anemia. The sequenced material came from sorted CD4+, CD8+, or CD8+CD57+ T cells (not recorded which) from PBMCs. Here the CDR3 reads CASSLSWRGGSTDTQYF. CDR3 sequence (DNA): TGTGCCAGCAGTTTAAGTTGGCGGGGGGGCAGCACAGATACGCAGTATTTT.